Each of the 27 T cell receptor beta chains below was sequenced from the same sample in a study of blood T cells in healthy people across ages. The use of a sample-barcoded 5' primer and a J-beta primer mix characterized a second PCR of about 7 to 12 cycles. A single record per CDR3 protein comes from TCRdb applying MiXCR to the 5' RACE reads. The sample consists of roughly 800,000 distinct CDR3 sequences, over 45% of them appearing once. The sample consisted of blood. The receptor set was obtained from a man aged 25 to 40 in good health.

This clonotype occurred once. The chain combines TRBV5-1 with TRBJ2-1; maybe TRBD2 (7 bases). Trimming took off 1 base at V and 8 bases at J, with 16 bases between the two ends. This CDR3 has 15 amino acids. Germline V gene lookup returns CDR1 SGHRS and CDR2 YFSETQ. The CDR3 loop is CASSLRGGPWDEQFF. CDR3 nucleotides: TGCGCCAGCAGCTTGAGGGGGGGCCCCTGGGATGAGCAGTTCTTC.

The genes are TRBV4-3 and TRBJ2-3, with 13 bases lining up with TRBD2. V dropped 7 bases and J dropped 4; count of bases not matched to a gene: 8. Germline values: CDR1 LGHNA, CDR2 YSLEER. The CDR3 runs 16 residues. The CDR3 spells CASNPGLAGLSDTQYF. The CDR3 DNA reads as TGCGCCAGCAACCCGGGACTAGCGGGACTTTCAGATACGCAGTATTTT.

This sequence joins TRBV4-2 and TRBJ2-1; 10 bases match TRBD2. CDR3 length equals 17 residues. V trimming: 0 bases; J trimming: 8 bases; junction bases outside the gene matches: 10. Germline V gene data show CDR1 as LGHNA and CDR2 as YNFKEQ. CDR3 sequence: CASSQDPIAGGRDEQFF. The CDR3 nucleotides are TGTGCCAGCAGCCAAGACCCCATAGCGGGAGGTAGGGATGAGCAGTTCTTC.

The genes are TRBV7-2 and TRBJ2-3; D gene unclear. CDR3 length equals 13 residues. Trimming removed 4 bases at V and 9 bases at J, with 14 bases between. Germline loops: CDR1 SGHTA, CDR2 FQGNSA. This CDR3 reads CASSWRLSLTQYF. CDR3 nucleotide sequence: TGTGCCAGCAGCTGGCGACTGAGCTTAACGCAGTATTTT.

V is TRBV5-1 and J is TRBJ2-3, with no clear D. This CDR3 is 14 amino acids long. Trimming removed 2 bases at V and 2 bases at J, with 9 bases between. Germline CDR1 SGHRS, CDR2 YFSETQ. CDR3 nucleotide sequence: TGCGCCAGCAGCTTTGACTCAAACACAGATACGCAGTATTTT. It yields the protein CASSFDSNTDTQYF.

The chain recombines TRBV12-3 or TRBV12-4 with TRBJ2-3; a possible D gene is TRBD1 (6 bases). This CDR3 has 15 amino acids. V was trimmed by 2 bases and J by 2 bases, leaving 11 bases between them. CDR3: CASSLRQAITDTQYF. In DNA form, the CDR3 reads TGTGCCAGCAGTTTAAGACAGGCCATCACAGATACGCAGTATTTT.

This chain uses TRBV15 with TRBJ2-7; TRBD2 aligns across 7 bases. This CDR3 spans 14 amino acids. Trimming cost V 5 bases and J 2 bases; bases outside gene matches: 6. From germline, CDR1 is LNHNV and CDR2 YYDKDF (reference sequence). The CDR3 loop is CATSVQGLAYEQYF. The CDR3 bases are TGTGCCACCAGCGTTCAAGGACTAGCCTACGAGCAGTACTTC. Full variable domain (rest looked up from reference TRBV15 and TRBJ2-7): DAMVIQNPRYQVTQFGKPVTLSCSQTLNHNVMYWYQQKSSQAPKLLFHYYDKDFNNEADTPDNFQSRRPNTSFCFLDIRSPGLGDTAMYLCATSVQGLAYEQYFGPGTRLTVT.

This CDR3 is CASGSDHLAYNEQFF. The CDR3 coding sequence is TGTGCCAGCGGATCGGACCATCTTGCCTACAATGAGCAGTTCTTC. The chain has TRBV7-9 and TRBJ2-1; no clear D. V dropped 8 bases and J dropped 2 bases, with 16 bases sitting between them. Germline V lookup: CDR1 SEHNR, CDR2 FQNEAQ (reference sequence). This CDR3 has 15 residues.

This clonotype showed up just a few times. The gene calls are TRBV4-2 and TRBJ2-1; possibly TRBD1 for D (5 bases). Per germline, CDR1 LGHNA and CDR2 YNFKEQ. The CDR3 runs to 18 residues. Trimming took off 2 bases at V and 0 bases at J, with 17 bases between the two ends. For the CDR3, the DNA is TGTGCCAGCAGCCAAAGGTTTCCCGACAGCAGCTCCTACAATGAGCAGTTCTTC. Residues: CASSQRFPDSSSYNEQFF.

The genes are TRBV20-1 and TRBJ1-1; TRBD1 matches 8 bases. V was clipped by 4 bases and J by 6 bases; unmatched bases: 7. Germline CDR1 reads DFQATT; CDR2 reads SNEGSKA (reference sequence). This CDR3 is built from 13 residues. The CDR3 DNA reads as TGCAGTGCTAATCCGCACAGGGGGGCTGAAGCTTTCTTT. Translation: CSANPHRGAEAFF.

Notes on this clonotype: One end of the junction does not line up with germline, which may come from a read error. The chain links TRBV6-1 to TRBJ2-7; possibly TRBD1 for D (7 bases). CDR1 and CDR2 (germline): MNHNS, SASEGT. The CDR3 spans 14 residues. In DNA form, the CDR3 reads TGTGCCAGCGGGCGCAGGGGGGTATCCTACAAGCAGTACTTC. Translating gives CASGRRGVSYKQYF.

This chain joins TRBV21-1 and TRBJ2-4; TRBD1, the table's D call, was not compared with the DNA. The DNA end is more similar to TRBJ2-7, so the J call may be wrong. TRBV21-1 is an annotated pseudogene. The CDR3 extends over 15 amino acids. This chain's CDR3 is CASSKPDRSHYEQYF. The CDR3 nucleotides read TGTGCCAGCAGTAAACCGGACAGGAGCCACTACGAGCAGTACTTC.

The chain links TRBV12-3 or TRBV12-4 to TRBJ2-5, with 9 bases that match TRBD1. This CDR3 comprises 15 residues. The V gene end was trimmed by 6 bases and the J gene end by 5 bases; junction bases not matched to a gene: 10. This CDR3 reads CASSPPGQGRETQYF. CDR3 coding DNA: TGTGCCAGCAGCCCTCCGGGACAGGGACGGGAGACCCAGTACTTC.

The chain uses TRBV14 and TRBJ2-7; the D call may be TRBD1 or TRBD2 (5 bases each). V lost 2 bases and J lost 6, with 17 bases in between. Germline V gives CDR1 SGHDN, CDR2 FVKESK. This CDR3 has 15 residues. CDR3 protein: CASSQSLRVRGEQYF. The CDR3 coding sequence is TGTGCCAGCAGCCAATCACTTCGGGTGAGGGGCGAGCAGTACTTC.

This rearrangement joins TRBV3-1 to TRBJ2-4; TRBD2 agrees at 7 bases. V shed 4 bases and J 13 bases; nucleotides not matched to a gene: 10. The CDR3 consists of 13 residues. The germline V gene encodes CDR1 LGHDT and CDR2 YNNKEL (reference sequence). The chain's CDR3 is CASSRDYQWEQYF. The CDR3 nucleotides are TGTGCCAGCAGCCGGGACTACCAGTGGGAGCAGTACTTC.

V gene TRBV6-6 combines with J gene TRBJ2-7; 9 nucleotides align to TRBD1. The germline V gene has CDR1 MNHNY and CDR2 SVGAGI (reference sequence). Germline trimming cut 5 bases from V and 4 bases from J; bases unmatched to any gene: 6. The CDR3 is made up of 14 amino acids. Written as DNA, the CDR3 is TGTGCCAGCAGTCCTGGGACAGGGCTGTACGAGCAGTACTTC. Translation: CASSPGTGLYEQYF.

The V gene is TRBV5-1, the J gene TRBJ2-1, with D maybe TRBD1 (6 bases). V was clipped by 2 bases and J by 6 bases, with 15 bases between them. This CDR3 comprises 15 residues. Germline assignment: CDR1 SGHRS and CDR2 YFSETQ. The CDR3 DNA is TGCGCCAGCAGCTTCGAGACAGGTTCCGTCAATGAGCAGTTCTTC. It is translated as CASSFETGSVNEQFF. Variable domain in full (rest from reference TRBV5-1 and TRBJ2-1): KAGVTQTPRYLIKTRGQQVTLSCSPISGHRSVSWYQQTPGQGLQFLFEYFSETQRNKGNFPGRFSGRQFSNSRSEMNVSTLELGDSALYLCASSFETGSVNEQFFGPGTRLTVL.

The chain has TRBV4-1 and TRBJ2-7; D possibly corresponds to TRBD2 (6 bases). The better agreement between TRBJ2-4 and the DNA end casts doubt on the J call. In germline, CDR1 is MGHRA, CDR2 YSYEKL. This CDR3 is built from 15 residues. The CDR3 DNA reads as TGCGCCAGCAGCCGCGGAGGGGTCTCAGGGCACATTCAGTACTTC. As protein: CASSRGGVSGHIQYF.

This clonotype appeared a few times. The chain couples TRBV6-1 to TRBJ2-1, with a weak D call TRBD2 (7 bases). V gave up 10 bases and J gave up 6 bases, with 13 bases separating them. The germline gives CDR1 MNHNS, CDR2 SASEGT. The CDR3 runs to 12 residues. The CDR3 protein is CATQGGGNEQFF. The CDR3 nucleotides are TGTGCCACCCAAGGGGGGGGCAATGAGCAGTTCTTC.

V is TRBV30 and J is TRBJ2-7; no firm D call. V lost 4 bases to trimming and J lost 4 bases, with 14 bases between them. The CDR3 extends over 13 amino acids. Germline CDR1 is GTSNPN and CDR2 is SVGIG (reference sequence). In nucleotides, the CDR3 is TGTGCCTGGACGGCGAACACGAAATACGAGCAGTACTTC. Translating it yields CAWTANTKYEQYF. The full variable domain, rest sourced from reference TRBV30 and TRBJ2-7, is SQTIHQWPATLVQPVGSPLSLECTVEGTSNPNLYWYRQAAGRGLQLLFYSVGIGQISSEVPQNLSASRPQDRQFILSSKKLLLSDSGFYLCAWTANTKYEQYFGPGTRLTVT.

J is TRBJ2-7 and V is TRBV3-1; perhaps TRBD2 as D (5 bases). The J call is in doubt because the DNA end fits TRBJ2-5 better. The CDR3 has 14 residues. Per the germline V gene, CDR1 is LGHDT and CDR2 is YNNKEL (reference sequence). The CDR3 is CASSQDPSRETQYF. CDR3 DNA: TGTGCCAGCAGCCAAGATCCTAGCAGGGAGACCCAGTACTTC.

The V and J genes are TRBV28 and TRBJ2-5, with TRBD1 identical over 7 bases. This CDR3 spans 14 amino acids. V lost 3 bases and J lost 6; bases outside the gene matches: 7. Germline V CDR1 and CDR2: MDHEN, SYDVKM. The CDR3 coding sequence is TGTGCCAGCAGTTTTACGGGACAGATAAAGACCCAGTACTTC. Protein sequence: CASSFTGQIKTQYF.

The chain joins TRBV20-1 to TRBJ2-7; 15 bases match TRBD2. Germline loops: CDR1 DFQATT, CDR2 SNEGSKA (reference sequence). CDR3 size: 16 residues. Trimming cost V 6 bases and J 7 bases; bases outside gene matches: 13. The CDR3 protein is CSAQPHAGLAGGEQYF. The CDR3 DNA reads TGCAGTGCCCAGCCACACGCGGGACTAGCGGGAGGTGAGCAGTACTTC.

CDR3: CASSLVLDNLGNEQFF. In DNA, the CDR3 is TGTGCCAGCAGCTTAGTCCTGGACAATCTGGGGAATGAGCAGTTCTTC. The chain joins TRBV7-9 to TRBJ2-1; D may be TRBD1 (5 bases). The CDR3 contains 16 residues. V shed 1 base and J shed 7 bases, with 17 bases lying between them. From germline, CDR1 is SEHNR and CDR2 FQNEAQ (reference sequence).

The gene calls are TRBV5-6 and TRBJ1-2; the D gene is possibly TRBD1 (6 bases). V lost 3 bases and J 7 bases, leaving 16 bases between the germline ends. Germline CDR1 and CDR2: SGHDT and YYEEEE. This CDR3 is 14 amino acids long. The CDR3 reads CASSYAGTSIGYTF. The CDR3 DNA sequence: TGTGCCAGCAGCTATGCCGGGACATCGATTGGCTACACCTTC.

The rearrangement uses TRBV20-1 and TRBJ2-3, with TRBD1 matching over 10 bases. V shed 4 bases, J shed 4 bases, and the junction held 5 bases outside the gene matches. There are 14 residues in the CDR3. The germline CDR1 and CDR2 sequences are DFQATT and SNEGSKA (reference sequence). CDR3 sequence (DNA): TGCAGTGCTACCGGGACAGGGGTGGCAGATACGCAGTATTTT. Amino acids: CSATGTGVADTQYF.

V gene TRBV5-6 combines with J gene TRBJ2-3; possibly TRBD2 for D (5 bases). Looked up from germline, CDR1 is SGHDT and CDR2 is YYEEEE. The V gene lost 0 bases and the J gene lost 5 bases, with 13 bases spanning the gap. The CDR3 length is 15 residues. The chain's CDR3 is CASSLVRGEGDTQYF. In nucleotides, the CDR3 is TGTGCCAGCAGCTTGGTCCGGGGAGAAGGAGATACGCAGTATTTT.